The rows below give T cell receptor beta chains drawn from one sample of a study of cytomegalovirus exposure and HLA in healthy donors. TCRdb's copy holds only in-frame clones and misses some; the assay was immunoSEQ multiplex PCR. The sample holds about 120,000 clones, less than 90% seen once. The sequenced sample was PBMCs. The source of these receptors is a man in his late teens or twenties in good health and CMV-seropositive. CDR3s include the opening cysteine and the closing phenylalanine or tryptophan. A D gene is named only where the DNA matches it firmly. Part of the rows lack a size; the others show once, few, many or a class for expanded clones.

J: TRBJ1-2
V: TRBV4-2
D: TRBD1
size: .
DNA: TGTGCCAGCAGCCAGGGGGACAGCCGTGGCAACTATGGCTACACCTTC
CDR3: CASSQGDSRGNYGYTF

J: TRBJ1-2
V: TRBV4-1
D: .
size: once
DNA: TGCGCCAGCAGCCAAGTCGGAGCGGATCTCTATGGCTACACCTTC
CDR3: CASSQVGADLYGYTF

J: TRBJ2-5
V: TRBV11-2
D: TRBD1
size: .
DNA: TGTGCCAGCAGCTTAGGACTCGGACAGGGACAAGAGACCCAGTACTTC
CDR3: CASSLGLGQGQETQYF

J: TRBJ2-1
V: TRBV4-2
D: TRBD1
size: .
DNA: TGTGCCAGCAGCCCTCGTCGGGACAGGGTCGGCGATGAGCAGTTCTTC
CDR3: CASSPRRDRVGDEQFF

J: TRBJ2-3
V: TRBV28
D: TRBD2
size: .
DNA: TGTGCCAGCAGTTCCCCCCTAGCGGGGGTCACAGATACGCAGTATTTT
CDR3: CASSSPLAGVTDTQYF

J: TRBJ1-2
V: TRBV5-4
D: .
size: .
DNA: TGTGCCAGCAGCTCGCGACAGGAAATCCCAAACTATGGCTACACCTTC
CDR3: CASSSRQEIPNYGYTF

J: TRBJ2-3
V: TRBV6-4
D: .
size: .
DNA: TGTGCCAGCAGTGTGCTAGGGGGGGCCGATACGCAGTATTTT
CDR3: CASSVLGGADTQYF

J: TRBJ1-5
V: TRBV28
D: .
size: .
DNA: TGTGCCAGCACTCCTCCGGGACAAATTACTCAGCCCCAGCATTTT
CDR3: CASTPPGQITQPQHF

J: TRBJ2-5
V: TRBV28
D: .
size: few
DNA: TGTGCTAGTAAACGCCAGGGCATGGAGACCCAGTACTTC
CDR3: CASKRQGMETQYF

J: TRBJ1-5
V: TRBV5-1
D: TRBD1
size: .
DNA: TGCGCCAGCAGCGCGCCTCGGACAGGTCTGAATCAGCCCCAGCATTTT
CDR3: CASSAPRTGLNQPQHF

J: TRBJ2-7
V: TRBV7-9
D: .
size: .
DNA: TGTGCCAGCAGCTTAGGCAGAGGTGAGCAGTACTTC
CDR3: CASSLGRGEQYF

J: TRBJ2-2
V: TRBV7-8
D: TRBD1
size: .
DNA: TGTGCCAGCAGCTCCCAGGGGGCTAACACCGGGGAGCTGTTTTTT
CDR3: CASSSQGANTGELFF

J: TRBJ2-7
V: TRBV7-8
D: TRBD1
size: .
DNA: TGTGCCAGCAGCTCCTTAGGGGGCAGCGAGCAGTACTTC
CDR3: CASSSLGGSEQYF

J: TRBJ1-3
V: TRBV28
D: TRBD1
size: .
DNA: TGTGCCAGCAGCCTCACGACAGGGCACCACTCTGGAAACACCATATATTTT
CDR3: CASSLTTGHHSGNTIYF

J: TRBJ2-7
V: TRBV6-6
D: TRBD1
size: .
DNA: TGTGCCAGCAGTTCAGGGGGAACCTACGAGCAGTACTTC
CDR3: CASSSGGTYEQYF

J: TRBJ1-6
V: TRBV19
D: TRBD1
size: few
DNA: TGTGCCAGTAGTCACGGGACAGGGGGGTTTGGATCACCCCTCCACTTT
CDR3: CASSHGTGGFGSPLHF

J: TRBJ2-7
V: TRBV5-4
D: TRBD2
size: once
DNA: TGTGCCAGCAGCCTGGGACTAGCGGGGGGGATTGAGCAGTACTTC
CDR3: CASSLGLAGGIEQYF

J: TRBJ2-6
V: TRBV15
D: .
size: .
DNA: TGTGCCACCAGCAGAGGAGGTACTGGGGCCAACGTCCTGACTTTC
CDR3: CATSRGGTGANVLTF

J: TRBJ2-3
V: TRBV5-4
D: .
size: .
DNA: TGTGCCAGCAGCTTGGCCGTTGGGGGTGCGGGGCGCACAGATACGCAGTATTTT
CDR3: CASSLAVGGAGRTDTQYF

J: TRBJ2-5
V: TRBV6-5
D: .
size: .
DNA: TGTGCCAGCAGTTACTCGGGGGGAAGGACCCAGTACTTC
CDR3: CASSYSGGRTQYF

J: TRBJ2-7
V: TRBV6-1
D: TRBD2
size: .
DNA: TGTGCCAGCAGTGAGTTCAGCGGGGGATTCTACGAGCAGTACTTC
CDR3: CASSEFSGGFYEQYF

J: TRBJ1-2
V: TRBV29-1
D: TRBD1
size: once
DNA: TGCAGCGTTCTAATACAGGGGGCGCGGGGCTACACCTTC
CDR3: CSVLIQGARGYTF

J: TRBJ2-7
V: TRBV7-8
D: TRBD1
size: .
DNA: TGTGCCAGCAGCTTAACCCTATTTAGGACAGGGAATTCCTACGAGCAGTACTTC
CDR3: CASSLTLFRTGNSYEQYF

J: TRBJ2-3
V: TRBV5-1
D: TRBD1
size: .
DNA: TGCGCCAGCAGGGGACAGGGCGCAGATACGCAGTATTTT
CDR3: CASRGQGADTQYF

J: TRBJ2-3
V: TRBV5-4
D: TRBD1
size: .
DNA: TGTGCCAGCAGCATCGACAGGGGCACGACAGATACGCAGTATTTT
CDR3: CASSIDRGTTDTQYF

J: TRBJ1-6
V: TRBV6-6
D: .
size: .
DNA: TGTGCCAGCAGTTACTCCGACAGAATGGGTTCACCCCTCCACTTT
CDR3: CASSYSDRMGSPLHF

J: TRBJ2-7
V: TRBV19
D: TRBD1
size: .
DNA: TGTGCCAGTAGTATCGGGACAGGGGCCTACGAGCAGTACTTC
CDR3: CASSIGTGAYEQYF